This TCR beta chain emerged from a study of tumor-infiltrating lymphocytes in localized non-small cell lung cancer. Overall study: Patients included smokers and never-smokers with various histologies, some sampled after neoadjuvant chemotherapy.

This clone was found a few times. Its antigen is still unknown. CDR1 is SGDLS and CDR2 is YYNGEE in the germline V gene. V lost 0 bases to trimming and J lost 7 bases, with 14 bases between them. CDR3 length: 16 amino acids. General study findings and limits: IM1 and IM2 tumors showed no difference in T-cell fraction. Each assay used a separate piece of the same tissue. Not all patients were TCR sequenced, owing to tissue quantity.

The protocol was immunoSEQ multiplex PCR, while the TCRdb copy is restricted to in-frame clones and leaves out a portion. The sample contains about 8,400 clones, 77% of which appear only once. Sequencing was performed on lung tumor tissue. The V call is TRBV9, the J call TRBJ1-6; a weak D match, TRBD1 (5 bases). The sequence was obtained from a human donor with non-small cell lung cancer. In DNA, the CDR3 is TGTGCCAGCAGCGTAGGTGTGGGGACCGAAAATTCACCCCTCCACTTT. Protein product: CASSVGVGTENSPLHF.